This T cell receptor beta chain was recorded in a study of T cells after somatic rescue of genetic block. The repertoire was sequenced with immunoSEQ multiplex PCR; TCRdb's copy has only in-frame clones and lacks some. The sample includes about 67,000 clones, about 91% of them seen just once. There are a few counts of this clone. Trimming removed 5 bases from V and 1 base from J, with 12 bases in between. CDR3 size: 14 residues. Germline lookup yields CDR1 GTSNPN and CDR2 SVGIG (reference sequence). Sequenced material: peripheral blood mononuclear cells (PBMCs). V usage is TRBV30 and J usage is TRBJ1-5; D ambiguous. This receptor was obtained from a man between 40 and 49 years old. This chain's CDR3 is CAWGKAQSNQPQHF. The CDR3 region has the DNA TGTGCCTGGGGTAAGGCCCAGAGCAATCAGCCCCAGCATTTT.